The 11 T cell receptor beta chains listed next were all sequenced from one sample in a study of shared clonotypes between healthy human individuals. Some clones are missing from TCRdb's copy, which holds only in-frame ones; the method was immunoSEQ multiplex PCR. The table includes 2 million to 3 million clones, roughly 93% detected once. Sequencing was carried out using naive CD4+ T cells from PBMCs. Subset specified: CD45RA+ positively selected. The receptors were gathered from a man younger than 35 in good health. Some clones in this sample may be carry-over from other donors' samples.

The chain has TRBV11-1 and TRBJ2-1; possibly TRBD2 for D (6 bases). The CDR3 loop spans 13 amino acids. The V end lost 5 bases, the J end lost 15 bases, and 20 bases lay between the germline ends. Germline CDR1 and CDR2: SGHAT and FQDESV (reference sequence). This chain's CDR3 is CASSTTLGWGVFF. The DNA of the CDR3 is TGTGCCAGCAGCACCACTCTCGGGTGGGGGGTGTTCTTC.

The J gene is TRBJ1-5, the V gene TRBV2, with D possibly being TRBD1 (6 bases). The CDR3 covers 14 residues. The V and J ends lost 7 bases and 2 bases respectively, with 12 bases between them. CDR1 SNHLY and CDR2 FYNNEI come from the germline V gene. CDR3 bases: TGTGCCAGCAACCAGGGGTTCGGCAATCAGCCCCAGCATTTT. The encoded protein is CASNQGFGNQPQHF.

CDR3 residues: CASSPVRRAGAAEAFF. The CDR3 DNA follows: TGTGCCAGCAGCCCGGTACGGCGAGCGGGGGCCGCTGAAGCTTTCTTT. The chain carries TRBV7-3 and TRBJ1-1, with D maybe TRBD1 (6 bases). The V gene lost 5 bases and the J gene lost 6 bases, with 22 bases spanning the gap. This CDR3 contains 16 residues. Germline lookup yields CDR1 SGHTA and CDR2 FQGTGA.

V and J are TRBV15 and TRBJ2-3; the match to TRBD1 covers 9 bases. Germline V gene data show CDR1 as LNHNV and CDR2 as YYDKDF (reference sequence). V lost 6 bases and J lost 1; bases outside the gene matches: 2. The CDR3 has 14 residues. The CDR3 loop reads CATRRDRGTDTQYF. The CDR3 DNA follows: TGTGCCACCAGACGGGACAGGGGCACAGATACGCAGTATTTT.

Turning to this clone: At the DNA level, this CDR3 is encoded by other sequences in the same sample as well. The chain couples TRBV28 to TRBJ1-5; 7 bases are a match to TRBD1. The CDR3 is 14 amino acids. Germline assignment: CDR1 MDHEN and CDR2 SYDVKM. The trim removed 2 bases at V and 4 bases at J, leaving 2 bases unmatched. The CDR3 DNA reads TGTGCCAGCAGTTTAGGGGACAGAAATCAGCCCCAGCATTTT. Translating gives CASSLGDRNQPQHF. Full variable domain (outside the CDR3, taken from reference TRBV28 and TRBJ1-5): DVKVTQSSRYLVKRTGEKVFLECVQDMDHENMFWYRQDPGLGLRLIYFSYDVKMKEKGDIPEGYSVSREKKERFSLILESASTNQTSMYLCASSLGDRNQPQHFGDGTRLSIL.

The rearrangement joins TRBV15 to TRBJ2-3; 9 bases fit TRBD2. From germline, CDR1 is LNHNV and CDR2 YYDKDF (reference sequence). Losses at the gene ends were 5 bases for V and 6 bases for J; bases not matched to a gene: 15. The CDR3 is 17 residues long. Written as DNA, the CDR3 is TGTGCCACCAGCCCCAGAATTCTTAGCGGGAGACCCGATACGCAGTATTTT. The encoded protein is CATSPRILSGRPDTQYF. Full variable domain (rest looked up from reference TRBV15 and TRBJ2-3): DAMVIQNPRYQVTQFGKPVTLSCSQTLNHNVMYWYQQKSSQAPKLLFHYYDKDFNNEADTPDNFQSRRPNTSFCFLDIRSPGLGDTAMYLCATSPRILSGRPDTQYFGPGTRLTVL.

Turning to this clone: A junction end diverges from the germline sequence, so it may reflect a read error. The rearrangement uses TRBV2 and TRBJ1-3, with D tentatively TRBD1 (6 bases). Germline V gene lookup returns CDR1 SNHLY and CDR2 FYNNEI. The CDR3 loop spans 14 amino acids. The CDR3 region has the DNA TGTGCCAGCAGGGAAGGGGGATCTGGAAACACCATATATTTT. Its translation: CASREGGSGNTIYF. Full variable domain (outside the CDR3, taken from reference TRBV2 and TRBJ1-3): EPEVTQTPSHQVTQMGQEVILRCVPISNHLYFYWYRQILGQKVEFLVSFYNNEISEKSEIFDDQFSVERPDGSNFTLKIRSTKLEDSAMYFCASREGGSGNTIYFGEGSWLTVV.

This clone was picked up one time. The V call is TRBV15, the J call TRBJ1-5; TRBD1 might be the D (6 bases). The V end lost 3 bases, the J end lost 7 bases, and 16 bases lay between the germline ends. This CDR3 region has 15 residues. The germline V gene has CDR1 LNHNV and CDR2 YYDKDF (reference sequence). The CDR3 is CATSRQPGGGQPQHF. The CDR3, as DNA: TGTGCCACCAGCAGGCAACCCGGGGGGGGCCAGCCCCAGCATTTT.

The chain joins TRBV28 to TRBJ2-3, with D unclear. The CDR3 length is 13 residues. Germline V lookup: CDR1 MDHEN, CDR2 SYDVKM. V dropped 6 bases and J dropped 8 bases, with 15 bases sitting between them. The DNA for the CDR3 is TGTGCCAGCAGACCCCGAATTGACGCTACGCAGTATTTT. This encodes CASRPRIDATQYF.

The chain links TRBV11-2 to TRBJ2-3; TRBD1 is a possible D gene (6 bases). Germline V gives CDR1 SGHAT, CDR2 FQNNGV. The CDR3 is 14 amino acids. V was shortened by 2 bases and J by 4 bases, with 10 bases between the two germline ends. The CDR3 spells CASSLQGLPDTQYF. DNA of the CDR3: TGTGCCAGCAGCTTACAGGGGTTACCAGATACGCAGTATTTT. Supplemented by reference TRBV11-2 and TRBJ2-3, the full variable domain reads EAGVAQSPRYKIIEKRQSVAFWCNPISGHATLYWYQQILGQGPKLLIQFQNNGVVDDSQLPKDRFSAERLKGVDSTLKIQPAKLEDSAVYLCASSLQGLPDTQYFGPGTRLTVL.

Details on this clone: The sample contains more than one DNA sequence encoding this CDR3. The genes are TRBV6-1 and TRBJ1-6; D unresolved. The CDR3 is made up of 12 amino acids. CDR1 is MNHNS, CDR2 SASEGT, per germline. V was shortened by 3 bases and J by 7 bases, with 4 bases between the two germline ends. CDR3 in amino acids: CASSEGNSPLHF. In DNA form, the CDR3 reads TGTGCCAGCAGTGAGGGGAATTCACCCCTCCACTTT.